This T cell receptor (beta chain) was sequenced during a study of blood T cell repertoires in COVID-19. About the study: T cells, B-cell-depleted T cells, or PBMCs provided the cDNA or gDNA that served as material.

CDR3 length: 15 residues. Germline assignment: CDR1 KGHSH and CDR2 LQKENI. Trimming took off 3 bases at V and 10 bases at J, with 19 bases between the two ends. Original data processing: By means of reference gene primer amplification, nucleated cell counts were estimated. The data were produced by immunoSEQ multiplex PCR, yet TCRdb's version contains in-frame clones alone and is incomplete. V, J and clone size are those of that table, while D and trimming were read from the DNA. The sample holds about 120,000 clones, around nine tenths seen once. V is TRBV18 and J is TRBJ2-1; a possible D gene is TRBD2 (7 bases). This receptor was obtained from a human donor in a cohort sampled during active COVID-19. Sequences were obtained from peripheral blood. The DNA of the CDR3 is TGTGCCAGCTCACCGCTTAACGGGGGGCAGGGGGAGCAGTTCTTC. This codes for CASSPLNGGQGEQFF.